The next 25 T cell receptor beta chains were all read from a single sample in a study of T-cell reconstitution after alpha-beta-depleted transplantation in children. It was with unique molecular identifiers that the TCRbeta library was prepared. TCRdb re-derived calls from the PCR reads in MiXCR, one entry per CDR3 protein. The sample includes 900,000 or so distinct CDR3 sequences, 16% seen only once; the top ten take roughly 5%. This specimen was PBMCs, mostly from graft donor cells, taken 360 days after TCRalphabeta/CD19-depleted stem cell transplant. These TCRs come from a male patient between 5 and 17 years old who had a stem cell transplant for acute lymphoblastic leukemia, so the T cells may come from the graft donor.

This clonotype was observed many times. The genes are TRBV29-1 and TRBJ2-2; TRBD1 aligns across 8 bases. V was clipped by 0 bases and J by 5 bases; unmatched bases: 2. There are 14 residues in the CDR3. Germline V CDR1 and CDR2: SQVTM, ANQGSEA. CDR3 coding DNA: TGCAGCGTTGAAGACCGGACAGGGACCGGGGAGCTGTTTTTT. Amino acid sequence: CSVEDRTGTGELFF.

V usage is TRBV10-3 and J usage is TRBJ2-2, with D possibly matching TRBD1 (5 bases). The CDR3 runs to 16 residues. V gave up 8 bases and J gave up 4 bases, with 20 bases separating them. Germline CDR1 reads ENHRY; CDR2 reads SYGVKD. In DNA form, the CDR3 reads TGTGCCATCCTTCAAATCGTGGACAAGGGCACCGGGGAGCTGTTTTTT. This translates into CAILQIVDKGTGELFF.

This clonotype was detected only a few times. CDR3 amino acids: CASSLNPGAVNIQYF. CDR3 nucleotides: TGCGCCAGCAGCTTGAACCCGGGAGCGGTAAACATTCAGTACTTC. The chain employs TRBV5-1 and TRBJ2-4, with TRBD2 as a possible D gene (6 bases). This CDR3 is 15 amino acids long. The germline CDR1 and CDR2 sequences are SGHRS and YFSETQ. V shed 1 base and J shed 6 bases, with 14 bases lying between them. Using reference TRBV5-1 and TRBJ2-4 for the parts outside the CDR3, the full variable domain is KAGVTQTPRYLIKTRGQQVTLSCSPISGHRSVSWYQQTPGQGLQFLFEYFSETQRNKGNFPGRFSGRQFSNSRSEMNVSTLELGDSALYLCASSLNPGAVNIQYFGAGTRLSVL.

The rearrangement uses TRBV30 and TRBJ2-7; the match to TRBD1 covers 10 bases. Losses at the gene ends were 3 bases for V and 5 bases for J; bases not matched to a gene: 7. CDR1 and CDR2 (germline): GTSNPN, SVGIG (reference sequence). The CDR3 has 14 amino acids. In nucleotides, the CDR3 is TGTGCCTGGAGGGACCGGGACAGGGGAAACGAGCAGTACTTC. It encodes CAWRDRDRGNEQYF.

The V gene is TRBV12-5, the J gene TRBJ2-1, with 10 bases that match TRBD1. Trimming removed 4 bases from V and 7 bases from J; junction bases left unmatched: 7. Per germline, CDR1 LGHNT and CDR2 FRNRAP. This CDR3 has 15 residues. The CDR3 is CASGSPDRGDNEQFF. The CDR3 DNA sequence: TGTGCTAGTGGTTCCCCGGACAGGGGGGATAATGAGCAGTTCTTC.

The sample holds a few counts of this clonotype. The chain has TRBV27 and TRBJ2-1; tentative D call: TRBD1 (8 bases). CDR3 size: 15 residues. V dropped 7 bases and J dropped 7 bases, with 20 bases sitting between them. CDR1 is MNHEY and CDR2 is SMNVEV in the germline V gene (reference sequence). CDR3 amino acids: CASTGDRKGLNEQFF. DNA for the CDR3: TGTGCCAGCACTGGGGACAGGAAGGGACTAAATGAGCAGTTCTTC.

Ten or more counts support this clonotype. The chain uses TRBV7-3 and TRBJ2-2; D is perhaps TRBD2 (6 bases). Trimming took 8 bases from V and 2 from J, leaving 12 bases between them. The CDR3 runs to 14 residues. In germline, CDR1 is SGHTA, CDR2 FQGTGA. The CDR3 here is CASRWDLNTGELFF. CDR3 nucleotides: TGTGCCAGCCGCTGGGACTTAAACACCGGGGAGCTGTTTTTT.

This chain links TRBV29-1 with TRBJ2-7; D remains unclear. The CDR3 runs to 13 residues. The V gene lost 4 bases and the J gene lost 0 bases, with 10 bases spanning the gap. Germline assignment: CDR1 SQVTM and CDR2 ANQGSEA. Here the CDR3 DNA reads TGCAGCGTTGTCACGCACCTCTCCTACGAGCAGTACTTC. Encoded protein: CSVVTHLSYEQYF.

This clonotype was observed many times. This sequence joins TRBV5-1 and TRBJ2-3, with D perhaps TRBD1 or TRBD2 (5 bases each). There are 14 residues in the CDR3. The germline CDR1 and CDR2 sequences are SGHRS and YFSETQ. V was cut by 3 bases and J by 5 bases, with 13 bases left in between. DNA for the CDR3: TGCGCCAGCAGCTGGGACCTAGCCGGAGATACGCAGTATTTT. Its protein product is CASSWDLAGDTQYF.

Comments on this clonotype: In this CDR3 the conserved last residue, phenylalanine or tryptophan, is missing, so a read error is likely. V usage is TRBV20-1 and J usage is TRBJ2-6; D gene ambiguous. Deletions cut 6 bases from V and 0 bases from J, with 12 bases between. This CDR3 comprises 15 residues. CDR1 DFQATT and CDR2 SNEGSKA come from the germline V gene (reference sequence). CDR3 sequence: CSADGRPSGANVLTL. The CDR3 bases are TGCAGTGCGGATGGACGGCCCTCTGGGGCCAACGTCCTGACTCTC.

The chain has TRBV20-1 and TRBJ2-1; unclear D gene. Germline lookup yields CDR1 DFQATT and CDR2 SNEGSKA (reference sequence). V lost 0 bases and J lost 8, with 8 bases in between. The length of the CDR3 is 12 residues. In DNA, the CDR3 is TGCAGTGCTAGAGATACAGTTTATGAGCAGTTCTTC. Amino acids: CSARDTVYEQFF.

The rearrangement joins TRBV7-9 to TRBJ2-1; the D gene could be TRBD1 or TRBD2 (5 bases each). With 5 bases removed from V and 0 bases from J, the gap between germline ends came to 11 bases. Germline loops: CDR1 SEHNR, CDR2 FQNEAQ (reference sequence). This CDR3 spans 15 amino acids. DNA for the CDR3: TGTGCCAGCAGCCCCCCGGGGCTCTCCTACAATGAGCAGTTCTTC. The encoded protein is CASSPPGLSYNEQFF.

V usage is TRBV29-1 and J usage is TRBJ2-1, with 9 nucleotides matching TRBD1. Germline-derived CDR1 and CDR2 are SQVTM and ANQGSEA. CDR3 length: 13 amino acids. Germline trimming cut 7 bases from V and 6 bases from J; bases unmatched to any gene: 7. The CDR3 protein is CSGPGQGINEQFF. CDR3 in DNA: TGCAGCGGTCCGGGACAGGGTATCAATGAGCAGTTCTTC.

The V and J genes are TRBV12-3 or TRBV12-4 and TRBJ2-5, with 8 nucleotides matching TRBD2. J was trimmed by 5 bases and V by 4 bases; bases with no gene match: 6. The CDR3 spans 14 residues. The CDR3 coding sequence is TGTGCCAGCAGTTCGGTTAGCGGGGAGGAGACCCAGTACTTC. This translates into CASSSVSGEETQYF.

V and J are TRBV7-9 and TRBJ2-1, with D perhaps TRBD2 (6 bases). Trimming took 8 bases from V and 3 from J, leaving 11 bases between them. The length of the CDR3 is 13 residues. Germline V gene lookup returns CDR1 SEHNR and CDR2 FQNEAQ (reference sequence). CDR3 in DNA: TGTGCCAGCGGTAGCGGCAACTACAATGAGCAGTTCTTC. Its protein is CASGSGNYNEQFF. Supplemented by reference TRBV7-9 and TRBJ2-1, the full variable domain reads DTGVSQNPRHKITKRGQNVTFRCDPISEHNRLYWYRQTLGQGPEFLTYFQNEAQLEKSRLLSDRFSAERPKGSFSTLEIQRTEQGDSAMYLCASGSGNYNEQFFGPGTRLTVL.

The rearrangement joins TRBV20-1 to TRBJ2-5; 8 bases map to TRBD1. Germline V gives CDR1 DFQATT, CDR2 SNEGSKA (reference sequence). V dropped 2 bases and J dropped 2; count of bases not matched to a gene: 7. The CDR3 sequence is 15 residues long. The CDR3 DNA reads as TGCAGTGCTAGACGGTCGAGGACAGGGCAAGAGACCCAGTACTTC. It specifies CSARRSRTGQETQYF.

V and J are TRBV12-3 or TRBV12-4 and TRBJ2-1; a weak D match, TRBD1 (8 bases). V was shortened by 0 bases and J by 2 bases, with 23 bases between the two germline ends. The CDR3 length is 20 residues. CDR3 loop: CASSLAGTGTLAETYNEQFF. The CDR3 DNA reads TGTGCCAGCAGTTTAGCAGGGACAGGAACGCTAGCGGAGACCTACAATGAGCAGTTCTTC.

This clonotype was detected a few times. The CDR3 protein is CASHGVGTEAFF. The CDR3 DNA sequence: TGCGCCAGCCACGGGGTAGGCACTGAAGCTTTCTTT. The V call is TRBV5-1, the J call TRBJ1-1; D is undetermined. The CDR3 sequence is 12 residues long. The germline V and J ends were trimmed by 7 bases and 4 bases, with 11 bases remaining between them. Germline CDR1 and CDR2: SGHRS and YFSETQ.

This clonotype was observed a handful of times. The chain employs TRBV12-3 or TRBV12-4 and TRBJ2-1; D is possibly TRBD2 (6 bases). There are 15 residues in the CDR3. Trimming removed 3 bases from V and 0 bases from J, with 9 bases in between. CDR3 amino acids: CASSFGRDSYNEQFF. CDR3 DNA: TGTGCCAGCAGTTTCGGGCGGGACTCCTACAATGAGCAGTTCTTC.

There are a few counts of this clonotype. V usage is TRBV7-7 and J usage is TRBJ2-1; D remains ambiguous. Germline values: CDR1 SSHAT, CDR2 FNYEAQ (reference sequence). V dropped 5 bases and J dropped 0 bases, with 14 bases sitting between them. This CDR3 spans 16 amino acids. CDR3: CASSHDLRSSYNEQFF. CDR3 nucleotides: TGTGCCAGCAGCCACGATCTCCGGAGCTCCTACAATGAGCAGTTCTTC.

In its sample, this clonotype was seen many times. The chain has TRBV30 and TRBJ1-1; no firm D call. Trimming stripped 2 bases from V and 3 bases from J, with 16 bases between. This CDR3 contains 15 residues. CDR1 and CDR2 (germline): GTSNPN, SVGIG (reference sequence). The CDR3 protein is CAWSSPWMGHTEAFF. The CDR3 coding sequence is TGTGCCTGGAGTTCACCATGGATGGGCCACACTGAAGCTTTCTTT. The full variable domain, its missing parts supplied by reference TRBV30 and TRBJ1-1, is SQTIHQWPATLVQPVGSPLSLECTVEGTSNPNLYWYRQAAGRGLQLLFYSVGIGQISSEVPQNLSASRPQDRQFILSSKKLLLSDSGFYLCAWSSPWMGHTEAFFGQGTRLTVV.

This sequence joins TRBV2 and TRBJ2-7; 7 nucleotides line up with TRBD1. CDR3 length: 14 amino acids. V was clipped by 7 bases and J by 3 bases; unmatched bases: 9. Germline CDR1 is SNHLY and CDR2 is FYNNEI. The CDR3 coding sequence is TGTGCCAGCACCGAAGACAGGGCAAACTACGAGCAGTACTTC. Translated, it gives CASTEDRANYEQYF.

This clonotype was seen repeatedly, ten times or more. The chain couples TRBV9 to TRBJ2-1, with 7 nucleotides matching TRBD2. There are 16 residues in the CDR3. Per germline, CDR1 SGDLS and CDR2 YYNGEE. With 2 bases clipped from V and 4 bases from J, the junction kept 9 bases outside the gene matches. The DNA for the CDR3 is TGTGCCAGCAGCGTGAGCCGGGACTACCGATACAATGAGCAGTTCTTC. Translating gives CASSVSRDYRYNEQFF.

The rearrangement links TRBV27 to TRBJ1-1; D gene unclear. This CDR3 spans 12 amino acids. Trimming removed 0 bases from V and 7 bases from J, with 6 bases in between. Germline V gene data show CDR1 as MNHEY and CDR2 as SMNVEV (reference sequence). The CDR3: CASSLSGVEAFF. CDR3 nucleotide sequence: TGTGCCAGCAGTTTATCCGGAGTTGAAGCTTTCTTT.

This clonotype was recorded a few times. The V call is TRBV5-1, the J call TRBJ2-2; 11 bases align to TRBD2. Trimming took 4 bases from V and 6 from J; bases not matched to a gene: 5. The CDR3 runs 15 residues. From germline, CDR1 is SGHRS and CDR2 YFSETQ. The CDR3 is CASSLLAGVPGELFF. For the CDR3, the DNA is TGCGCCAGCAGCCTACTAGCGGGAGTCCCCGGGGAGCTGTTTTTT.